This TCR beta chain was sequenced during a study of blood T cell repertoires in COVID-19. Study details: The origin of the acute and convalescent COVID-19 samples was the United States, Italy and Spain.

Source study methods: Counts of nucleated cells, estimated from reference gene primer amplification, were obtained. The repertoire was sequenced with immunoSEQ multiplex PCR; TCRdb's copy has only in-frame clones and lacks some. Clone size and V and J calls were adopted from that table, with D and trimming inferred from the DNA. The table includes under 250,000 clones, 82% detected once. There are 12 residues in the CDR3. The V and J ends lost 0 bases and 7 bases respectively, with 4 bases between them. Germline V lookup: CDR1 LNHNV, CDR2 YYDKDF (reference sequence). The study assigned cohorts using participant-reported clinical history.

This clonotype originated in a woman aged 60-75 years who had recovered from COVID-19. The sequencing sample was made of PBMCs or T cells enriched from blood (not recorded which). The V call is TRBV15, the J call TRBJ2-1; D unresolved. CDR3: CATSRDRNEQFF. CDR3 coding DNA: TGTGCCACCAGCAGAGATCGGAATGAGCAGTTCTTC.